These 2 T cell receptor beta chains originate from one sample sequenced in a study of blood T cell repertoires in COVID-19. Profiled with immunoSEQ multiplex PCR; TCRdb holds only in-frame clones, not every one. Of over 200,000 clones listed, less than 90% are singletons. Sequencing was carried out using peripheral blood. Receptor source: a woman in her 70s with active or convalescent COVID-19.

The chain carries TRBV19 and TRBJ1-6, with D unclear. Germline lookup yields CDR1 LNHDA and CDR2 SQIVND (reference sequence). V gave up 1 base and J gave up 8 bases, with 6 bases separating them. This CDR3 has 13 residues. CDR3 loop: CASSIANHSPLHF. CDR3 sequence (DNA): TGTGCCAGTAGTATAGCTAATCATTCACCCCTCCACTTT. Combining the CDR3 with reference TRBV19 and TRBJ1-6 gives the whole variable domain DGGITQSPKYLFRKEGQNVTLSCEQNLNHDAMYWYRQDPGQGLRLIYYSQIVNDFQKGDIAEGYSVSREKKESFPLTVTSAQKNPTAFYLCASSIANHSPLHFGNGTRLTVT.

The chain couples TRBV5-1 to TRBJ2-3; possibly TRBD1 for D (6 bases). Between the trimmed V and J ends, which lost 5 bases and 2 bases, there was a span of 18 bases. This CDR3 has 16 amino acids. Germline CDR1 is SGHRS and CDR2 is YFSETQ. The CDR3 protein is CASSQQGPPSTDTQYF. In DNA, the CDR3 is TGCGCCAGCAGTCAACAGGGACCTCCATCCACAGATACGCAGTATTTT.